The rows below give T cell receptor beta chains drawn from one sample of a study of T cell responses to AZD1222 COVID-19 vaccine. Sequencing used immunoSEQ multiplex PCR; TCRdb keeps in-frame clones, though not all of them. The sample yields fewer than 150,000 clones, 87% seen once. The material was peripheral blood, obtained on day 0 of AZD1222 vaccination. Receptors were obtained from an adult in good health. Both conserved end residues are trimmed from each CDR3. Size values are once, few and many counts, or a class for expanded clones, and some rows have none.

V gene	clone size	CDR3 length	J gene	CDR3 protein
TRBV11-2	-	13	TRBJ2-2	ASTPKYKYTGELF
TRBV6-4	-	15	TRBJ1-5	ASRIRGTRPGGQPQH
TRBV14	-	13	TRBJ2-1	ASSQGGFAYNEQF
TRBV4-1	once	12	TRBJ2-3	ASSQVETSDTQY
TRBV9	-	15	TRBJ2-5	ASSASLRAGGQETQY
TRBV6-5	-	13	TRBJ1-3	ASSYRGRSGNTIY
TRBV5-1	once	12	TRBJ2-3	ASSSGALSDTQY
TRBV7-2	-	10	TRBJ2-7	ASSQAKGEQY
TRBV4-1	once	13	TRBJ2-7	ASSFAPGLGYEQY
TRBV7-2	-	11	TRBJ2-7	ASSLGQAGEQY
TRBV3-1/TRBV3-2	few	10	TRBJ1-2	ASSQGDYGYT
TRBV4-3	-	11	TRBJ2-7	ASSQDSGGEQY
TRBV7-2	-	14	TRBJ2-3	ASSLGRQTSTDTQY